This passage covers 29 T cell receptor beta chains from one sample sequenced in a study of T-cell reconstitution after alpha-beta-depleted transplantation in children (dated by TCRdb to 2015 to 2016). The library came from PCR. TCRdb lists the instrument as Illumina HiSeq 2500. TCR libraries were prepared with molecular barcoding, using unique molecular identifiers to normalize TCRbeta repertoire quantification. TCRdb took the public reads, trimmed them with fastp at Q25, ran MiXCR for clone calling and kept in-frame beta chains. Each CDR3 protein appears once, grouped with its most common genes and DNA. Within this sample are 500,000 to 600,000 distinct CDR3 sequences, with about 30% of them counted one time only. 2% to 3% of the sample is in the top ten clones. The input for sequencing was PBMCs from the stem cell graft donor, taken from the stem cell graft. Receptors originate from a human donor who donated a stem cell graft to a child with aplastic anemia.

In the case of this clonotype: Relative to the germline gene, one junction end is altered; a read error may explain this. The V and J genes are TRBV5-1 and TRBJ2-1, with D unresolved. The CDR3 totals 16 residues. The germline CDR1 and CDR2 sequences are SGHRS and YFSETQ. In nucleotides, the CDR3 is TGCGCCAGCAGCTTGTATGGCGCGAGCTCCTATAATGAGCAGTTCTTC. It codes for CASSLYGASSYNEQFF.

This clonotype was counted only a few times. In DNA, the CDR3 is TGTGCCAGTAGTATAGGAAATTCACCCCTCCACTTT. Protein: CASSIGNSPLHF. The chain recombines TRBV19 with TRBJ1-6; no definite D call. The length of the CDR3 is 12 residues. V dropped 1 base and J dropped 7 bases, with 2 bases sitting between them. CDR1 and CDR2 (germline): LNHDA, SQIVND (reference sequence).

The chain has TRBV30 and TRBJ1-4, with D possibly TRBD1 on 6 matching bases. The CDR3 runs 14 residues. Per germline, CDR1 GTSNPN and CDR2 SVGIG (reference sequence). V was shortened by 0 bases and J by 7 bases, with 12 bases between the two germline ends. This CDR3 reads CAWSVQQGGEKLFF. Here the CDR3 DNA reads TGTGCCTGGAGTGTACAACAGGGAGGTGAAAAACTGTTTTTT.

This clonotype has just a few counts. This chain uses TRBV20-1 with TRBJ2-1; 7 nucleotides line up with TRBD2. From germline, CDR1 is DFQATT and CDR2 SNEGSKA (reference sequence). This CDR3 has 15 residues. CDR3 DNA sequence: TGCGCCCTTTCTCGGCGCGGGAGTGTGTTCAATGAGCAGTTCTTC. It yields the protein CALSRRGSVFNEQFF.

This clonotype showed up just a few times. V and J are TRBV19 and TRBJ2-4; unclear D gene. There are 17 residues in the CDR3. Germline V gives CDR1 LNHDA, CDR2 SQIVND (reference sequence). The germline V and J ends were trimmed by 7 bases and 1 base, with 20 bases remaining between them. The CDR3 protein is CASTFDPNVGAKNIQYF. CDR3 DNA sequence: TGTGCCAGTACCTTCGACCCGAACGTGGGCGCCAAAAACATTCAGTACTTC.

This clonotype was observed a handful of times. The chain couples TRBV28 to TRBJ2-3, with D tentatively TRBD2 (6 bases). From germline, CDR1 is MDHEN and CDR2 SYDVKM. Trimming shortened V by 5 bases and J by 0 bases, and 18 bases separated the two germline ends. The CDR3 length is 17 residues. CDR3 in DNA: TGTGCCAGCAGTACCCGGGAGATGATCCTGAGCACAGATACGCAGTATTTT. Protein product: CASSTREMILSTDTQYF. Looking up the rest from reference TRBV28 and TRBJ2-3 gives the full variable domain: DVKVTQSSRYLVKRTGEKVFLECVQDMDHENMFWYRQDPGLGLRLIYFSYDVKMKEKGDIPEGYSVSREKKERFSLILESASTNQTSMYLCASSTREMILSTDTQYFGPGTRLTVL.

This clonotype was detected a few times. The chain is built from TRBV10-3 and TRBJ1-5; 8 nucleotides agree with TRBD1. Germline V gives CDR1 ENHRY, CDR2 SYGVKD. Trimming took 9 bases from V and 3 from J; bases not matched to a gene: 4. There are 13 residues in the CDR3. The CDR3 region has the DNA TGTGCCATTTCAGGGGGCACCAATCAGCCCCAGCATTTT. This encodes CAISGGTNQPQHF.

The chain couples TRBV7-8 to TRBJ2-7; the D is unclear. The CDR3 consists of 16 residues. CDR1 is SGHVS and CDR2 is FQNEAQ in the germline V gene. Trimming took 1 base from V and 3 from J, leaving 16 bases between them. CDR3 bases: TGTGCCAGCAGCTTAGATACGGCCAGAGTATACTACGAGCAGTACTTC. The encoded protein is CASSLDTARVYYEQYF.

This clonotype was counted many times. The chain joins TRBV9 to TRBJ2-7; unclear D gene. The germline V gene has CDR1 SGDLS and CDR2 YYNGEE. Between the trimmed V and J ends, which lost 0 bases and 3 bases, there was a span of 10 bases. The CDR3 runs 14 residues. The CDR3 coding sequence is TGTGCCAGCAGCGTAGCCGGGTCGGACTACGAGCAGTACTTC. Its translation is CASSVAGSDYEQYF.

The rearrangement uses TRBV5-1 and TRBJ2-5, with 14 nucleotides matching TRBD2. Germline loops: CDR1 SGHRS, CDR2 YFSETQ. Trimming cost V 4 bases and J 4 bases; bases outside gene matches: 6. The CDR3 sequence is 16 residues long. CDR3 sequence reads: CASSGGLAGVIETQYF. The CDR3 DNA is TGCGCCAGCAGCGGGGGACTAGCGGGAGTTATAGAGACCCAGTACTTC.

V is TRBV18 and J is TRBJ2-7; D perhaps matches TRBD1 (5 bases). The CDR3 is 13 amino acids. The ends were cut back, 5 bases at V and 3 bases at J, with 11 bases in the middle. Germline CDR1 KGHSH, CDR2 LQKENI. The CDR3, as DNA: TGTGCCAGCTCAAGGGGTGGAGTCTACGAGCAGTACGTC. This encodes CASSRGGVYEQYV.

The J gene is TRBJ2-1, the V gene TRBV5-1; 9 bases are shared with TRBD2. The length of the CDR3 is 16 residues. Germline V gene data show CDR1 as SGHRS and CDR2 as YFSETQ. J lost 7 bases, V lost 0 bases, and 8 bases had no gene match. CDR3 sequence (DNA): TGCGCCAGCAGCTTGGTACTAGCGGGCAAAGGTAATGAGCAGTTCTTC. Protein product: CASSLVLAGKGNEQFF.

The V and J genes are TRBV10-3 and TRBJ2-2; TRBD2 matches 8 bases. The CDR3 is made up of 15 amino acids. With 3 bases clipped from V and 5 bases from J, the junction kept 5 bases outside the gene matches. Germline CDR1 ENHRY, CDR2 SYGVKD. CDR3 region: CAISDGTSITGELFF. Written as DNA, the CDR3 is TGTGCCATCAGTGATGGGACTAGTATTACCGGGGAGCTGTTTTTT.

This clonotype showed up just a few times. The J gene is TRBJ1-1, the V gene TRBV5-1; no clear D. The V gene's germline CDR1 is SGHRS and CDR2 YFSETQ. V was trimmed by 4 bases and J by 3 bases, leaving 19 bases between them. The length of the CDR3 is 16 residues. The CDR3 region is CASSQLGSTVYTEAFF. CDR3 nucleotide sequence: TGCGCCAGCAGCCAGTTGGGTTCCACAGTATACACTGAAGCTTTCTTT.

The table lists this clonotype with a few counts. This chain joins TRBV29-1 and TRBJ1-1; maybe TRBD1 (6 bases). V shed 6 bases and J shed 1 base, with 12 bases lying between them. Looked up from germline, CDR1 is SQVTM and CDR2 is ANQGSEA. The CDR3 consists of 13 residues. CDR3 DNA sequence: TGCAGCGTGGGGGACACCTGGAACACTGAAGCTTTCTTT. This sequence encodes CSVGDTWNTEAFF.

This clonotype appeared once. The rearrangement links TRBV18 to TRBJ2-5; no reliable D call. Germline V gives CDR1 KGHSH, CDR2 LQKENI. With 4 bases removed from V and 4 bases from J, the gap between germline ends came to 7 bases. The CDR3 has 12 amino acids. CDR3 DNA: TGTGCCAGCTCACGGGAAAGAGAGACCCAGTACTTC. Protein: CASSRERETQYF.

This chain connects TRBV5-8 to TRBJ2-7; a weak D match, TRBD1 (5 bases). The CDR3 extends over 12 amino acids. The germline V gene has CDR1 SGHTS and CDR2 YDEGEE. V lost 5 bases and J 2 bases, leaving 8 bases between the germline ends. The CDR3 reads CASSLQAYEQYF. The CDR3 DNA reads TGTGCCAGCAGTTTACAGGCCTACGAGCAGTACTTC.

The sample holds a few counts of this clonotype. The chain employs TRBV20-1 and TRBJ1-1; the match to TRBD1 covers 8 bases. The CDR3 loop spans 14 amino acids. V gave up 1 base and J gave up 4 bases; unmatched junction bases: 5. Germline V gene sequence: CDR1 DFQATT, CDR2 SNEGSKA (reference sequence). CDR3 protein: CSARGTGRSTEAFF. The DNA for the CDR3 is TGCAGTGCTAGAGGGACAGGGAGATCCACTGAAGCTTTCTTT.

This clonotype was seen a few times. The rearrangement uses TRBV5-1 and TRBJ2-7; possibly TRBD1 or TRBD2 for D (5 bases each). Germline CDR1 is SGHRS and CDR2 is YFSETQ. The V gene lost 4 bases and the J gene lost 5 bases, with 19 bases spanning the gap. There are 15 residues in the CDR3. CDR3 sequence: CASSIGTEYRDEQYV. CDR3 in DNA: TGCGCCAGCAGCATCGGGACGGAGTATCGAGACGAGCAGTACGTC.

This clonotype was detected ten times or more. The chain employs TRBV7-2 and TRBJ1-1; D is unresolved. Trimming took 1 base from V and 5 from J, leaving 8 bases between them. CDR3 length: 13 residues. The germline V gene encodes CDR1 SGHTA and CDR2 FQGNSA. The CDR3 loop is CASSLVTETEAFF. The DNA for the CDR3 is TGTGCCAGCAGCTTAGTTACTGAAACTGAAGCTTTCTTT.

This chain links TRBV2 with TRBJ2-5; D gene unclear. Germline V gene data show CDR1 as SNHLY and CDR2 as FYNNEI. V was pared by 4 bases and J by 7 bases, with 16 bases between. This CDR3 comprises 14 residues. The CDR3 sequence: CASSALAQVGTQYF. CDR3 DNA: TGTGCCAGCAGTGCATTGGCCCAAGTTGGGACCCAGTACTTC.

This clonotype has just a few counts. The chain recombines TRBV11-2 with TRBJ2-7; 8 positions match TRBD2. Germline loops: CDR1 SGHAT, CDR2 FQNNGV. CDR3 length equals 18 residues. The junction had 13 bases not matched to a gene; V was cut back by 3 bases and J by 0 bases. CDR3 coding DNA: TGTGCCAGCAGCTTGTTCCGGCTAGCGGGCCCTAGCTCCTACGAGCAGTACTTC. Translation: CASSLFRLAGPSSYEQYF.

This chain connects TRBV9 to TRBJ1-6, with 7 bases lining up with TRBD1. V lost 4 bases and J lost 5; bases outside the gene matches: 6. CDR1 and CDR2 (germline): SGDLS, YYNGEE. This CDR3 comprises 15 residues. CDR3 region: CASSIYGTDNSPLHF. CDR3 coding DNA: TGTGCCAGCAGCATATACGGGACAGATAATTCACCCCTCCACTTT.

This clonotype was seen once. This chain uses TRBV5-1 with TRBJ2-1, with TRBD2 as a possible D gene (5 bases). CDR3 length: 14 amino acids. The V end lost 2 bases, the J end lost 8 bases, and 14 bases lay between the germline ends. Germline values: CDR1 SGHRS, CDR2 YFSETQ. The chain's CDR3 is CASSFYAGMDEQFF. CDR3 sequence (DNA): TGCGCCAGCAGCTTTTATGCGGGTATGGATGAGCAGTTCTTC.

V is TRBV6-1 and J is TRBJ1-1, with TRBD1 matching over 9 bases. Per the germline V gene, CDR1 is MNHNS and CDR2 is SASEGT. V was pared by 0 bases and J by 1 base, with 3 bases of the junction left unmatched. The CDR3 runs 16 residues. CDR3 amino acids: CASSEAEGQGNTEAFF. DNA of the CDR3: TGTGCCAGCAGTGAAGCGGAGGGACAGGGGAACACTGAAGCTTTCTTT.

The J gene is TRBJ1-3, the V gene TRBV7-2, with D possibly matching TRBD1 (5 bases). The V and J ends lost 1 base and 0 bases respectively, with 10 bases between them. This CDR3 contains 16 residues. Germline V gives CDR1 SGHTA, CDR2 FQGNSA. CDR3 DNA: TGTGCCAGCAGCTTAGGGGGGTTCCGCTCTGGAAACACCATATATTTT. Protein: CASSLGGFRSGNTIYF.

CDR3 residues: CASSPAGGGPTRKADTQYF. The CDR3 coding sequence is TGCGCCAGCAGCCCCGCGGGGGGCGGGCCGACCAGAAAGGCAGATACGCAGTATTTT. The chain uses TRBV5-1 and TRBJ2-3, with 8 bases matching TRBD2. CDR1 SGHRS and CDR2 YFSETQ come from the germline V gene. With V trimmed by 4 bases and J by 4 bases, 20 bases remained unmatched. This CDR3 has 19 amino acids. Full variable domain (rest looked up from reference TRBV5-1 and TRBJ2-3): KAGVTQTPRYLIKTRGQQVTLSCSPISGHRSVSWYQQTPGQGLQFLFEYFSETQRNKGNFPGRFSGRQFSNSRSEMNVSTLELGDSALYLCASSPAGGGPTRKADTQYFGPGTRLTVL.

The CDR3 nucleotides read TGCGCCAGCAGCTTGGAAACTAGCGGCGGAGGAGAGCAGTACTTC. This sequence encodes CASSLETSGGGEQYF. This chain uses TRBV5-1 with TRBJ2-7; TRBD2 aligns across 8 bases. The V gene end was trimmed by 0 bases and the J gene end by 7 bases; junction bases not matched to a gene: 9. Germline V gene lookup returns CDR1 SGHRS and CDR2 YFSETQ. This CDR3 is 15 amino acids long.

This clonotype has only a few counts. In DNA, the CDR3 is TGTGCCAGCAGTTACGGGGGGGGACTTGGAAACACCATATATTTT. It codes for CASSYGGGLGNTIYF. The J gene is TRBJ1-3, the V gene TRBV6-5; possible D gene TRBD1, 5 bases. CDR3 length equals 15 residues. Germline CDR1 and CDR2: MNHEY and SVGAGI. Trimming took off 2 bases at V and 3 bases at J, with 11 bases between the two ends.